This T cell receptor (beta chain) was observed in a study of blood T cell repertoires in COVID-19 (dated by TCRdb to 2019 to 2021). Regarding the complete study: Samples covering the acute and convalescent phases of COVID-19 were provided by collaborators in the United States, Italy and Spain. The material from the prospective study consisted of cDNA or gDNA derived from T cells, B-cell-depleted T cells, or PBMCs. The dataset comprised deeply sampled blood TCRbeta repertoires from subjects exposed to, actively infected with, or recovered from COVID-19. The repertoires were released in a freely available public database intended as a resource for research on the immune response to SARS-CoV-2. Samples came from the ongoing ImmuneRACE study (first 160 participants) plus 1,254 subjects from 6 global collaborators. Nearly every sample came with metadata listing a de-identified subject ID, COVID-19 status, age in years and sex. Where available, HLA class I and class II types were obtained from metadata supplied by the sample provider rather than from assay-based typing. Findings and caveats that apply to the study as a whole: Clinical and demographic metadata were provided uncurated, with the amount varying by source and participant.

The germline V gene yields ENHRY for CDR1 and SYGVKD for CDR2. Its CDR3 holds 14 amino acids, cysteine through phenylalanine. The CDR3 DNA has 42 bases and is translated from base 1. Trimming at the junction amounts to 7 bases on V and 1 base on J, and the germline ends lie 13 bases apart. Whole blood was collected in K2EDTA tubes by collaborating institutions according to the institutions' own protocols. For TCRbeta analysis, collaborator samples were shipped as frozen whole blood, as isolated PBMCs, or as DNA extracted from either sample type. This clone was counted a single time. Its specific antigen is unknown. No base qualities exist here, and no much larger clone lies one base off it. TCRbeta CDR3 regions were amplified from genomic DNA by means of the immunoSEQ Assay, a bias-controlled multiplex PCR. In the source study's methods: The number of nucleated cells in each sample was estimated from the amplification of reference gene primers within the assay. Sequence reads were collapsed and filtered to measure the absolute abundance of every unique TCRbeta CDR3 rearrangement. For each sample, productive Simpson clonality was calculated as the square root of Simpson's diversity index over productive rearrangements. TCRdb took over this immuneACCESS table, retaining in-frame rearrangements with V and J assigned. Such tables are incomplete; in checked studies, under half of the missing clones stem from an unresolved V gene, and the remainder is unexplained. Clone size and V and J calls were adopted from that table, with D and trimming inferred from the DNA. The sample table contains about 230,000 clones; only one count was recorded for approximately 80% of them. Around 25% of the sample belongs to the ten largest clones.

The source is a man aged 35-49 years with acute or convalescent COVID-19. The specimen was peripheral blood. Recombination joined TRBV10-3 with TRBJ1-2; a tentative D call is TRBD1 (5 bases match). This receptor has the CDR3 CAITEGQGNYGYTF. The bases are TGTGCCATCACCGAAGGGCAGGGTAACTATGGCTACACCTTC.